This TCR beta chain came from a study of CXCR3-negative and CXCR3-positive naive CD8 T cells. The study, taken as a whole, reports: CXCR3 expression dropped partially after cryopreservation, and most assays relied on fresh PBMCs. Diversity ran similarly high across both naive subsets but far lower in memory CD8+ cells. Comparison of naive CXCR3-negative and CXCR3-positive cells revealed similar TRBV-TRBJ usage, while memory cells differed.

Details on this clonotype: Its antigen is as yet unknown.

5' RACE with UMI labels generated the TRB cDNA libraries. TCRdb reanalyzed the 5' RACE reads and collapses them to one entry per CDR3 protein, without DNA. The sample totals around 81,000 distinct CDR3 sequences. Those CD8+ T cells considered naive were CD45RO-CCR7+CD27+CD95-. The CDR3 has 14 amino acids. CDR1 and CDR2 (germline): SGHRS, YFSETQ. This TCR came from a human donor in good health. Some clones in this sample may be carry-over from other donors' samples. This rearrangement joins TRBV5-1 to TRBJ1-1. Sequencing used naive CXCR3- CD8+ T cells from blood. Subset indicated: CD45RO-CCR7+CD27+CD95- naive CD8+ T cells lacking CXCR3 (TNR3-). CDR3 residues: CASSLYGENTEAFF.